Below are 27 T cell receptor beta chains sequenced from a single sample in a study of hypomethylating agent response in myelodysplastic syndrome. Here immunoSEQ multiplex PCR was the method, and the copy in TCRdb shows in-frame clones only, minus some. Of about 4,900 clones detected, around 83% appear once; the ten largest clones hold 20%. The source was bone marrow, collected before or after starting hypomethylating agent treatment for myelodysplastic syndrome (not recorded which). All receptors derive from a human donor with myelodysplastic syndrome.

This chain connects TRBV4-1 to TRBJ2-1, with 13 bases fitting TRBD2. Germline V gene sequence: CDR1 MGHRA, CDR2 YSYEKL. The trim removed 4 bases at V and 10 bases at J, leaving 7 bases unmatched. This CDR3 is 15 amino acids long. The CDR3 here is CASSRGTSGIHEQFF. The CDR3 coding sequence is TGCGCCAGCAGCCGAGGGACTAGCGGGATACACGAGCAGTTCTTC.

The rearrangement joins TRBV28 to TRBJ2-1; no clear D. Germline lookup yields CDR1 MDHEN and CDR2 SYDVKM. Trimming stripped 3 bases from V and 4 bases from J, with 7 bases between. The CDR3 is 13 amino acids. The CDR3 coding sequence is TGTGCCAGCAGTTTCCCCGGGTACAATGAGCAGTTCTTC. As protein: CASSFPGYNEQFF. Looking up the rest from reference TRBV28 and TRBJ2-1 gives the full variable domain: DVKVTQSSRYLVKRTGEKVFLECVQDMDHENMFWYRQDPGLGLRLIYFSYDVKMKEKGDIPEGYSVSREKKERFSLILESASTNQTSMYLCASSFPGYNEQFFGPGTRLTVL.

This clone was counted a few times. The V call is TRBV7-9, the J call TRBJ2-2; 7 bases agree with TRBD2. The V gene end was trimmed by 5 bases and the J gene end by 4 bases; junction bases not matched to a gene: 13. CDR1 SEHNR and CDR2 FQNEAQ come from the germline V gene (reference sequence). The CDR3 sequence is 17 residues long. CDR3 coding DNA: TGTGCCAGCAGCCCACGACACGGGGGGAGCAGCACCGGGGAGCTGTTTTTT. Translating gives CASSPRHGGSSTGELFF.

The count of this clone is one. The rearrangement links TRBV4-3 to TRBJ2-5; D unresolved. The length of the CDR3 is 13 residues. Germline loops: CDR1 LGHNA, CDR2 YSLEER. Between the trimmed V and J ends, which lost 1 base and 3 bases, there was a span of 6 bases. The CDR3 protein is CASSQGTEETQYF. CDR3 sequence (DNA): TGCGCCAGCAGCCAAGGCACCGAAGAGACCCAGTACTTC.

V usage is TRBV12-5 and J usage is TRBJ2-7; 8 nucleotides match TRBD2. Trimming at V came to 1 base and at J to 5 bases, leaving 10 bases not matched to a gene. Germline V gene data show CDR1 as LGHNT and CDR2 as FRNRAP. The CDR3 is 16 residues long. The DNA for the CDR3 is TGTGCTAGTGGTTTGGACTCAGCGGGAGCTCCCCACGAGCAGTACTTC. This sequence encodes CASGLDSAGAPHEQYF.

This clone was detected a few times. This rearrangement joins TRBV2 to TRBJ2-7, with D possibly matching TRBD2 (5 bases). V lost 8 bases to trimming and J lost 4 bases, with 9 bases between them. In germline, CDR1 is SNHLY, CDR2 FYNNEI. The CDR3 spans 11 residues. The CDR3 DNA follows: TGTGCCAGCGGGAGTTCGTACGAGCAGTACTTC. Protein: CASGSSYEQYF.

This chain joins TRBV6-6 and TRBJ2-3; 8 bases are a match to TRBD1. The J segment lost 9 bases and the V segment lost 7 bases, leaving 6 bases of the junction unmatched. Germline CDR1 is MNHNY and CDR2 is SVGAGI (reference sequence). This CDR3 is built from 12 residues. The CDR3 DNA reads as TGTGCCAGCAAACCGACAGGGGTGACGCAGTATTTT. It is translated as CASKPTGVTQYF.

The chain recombines TRBV9 with TRBJ2-3; D may correspond to TRBD1 or TRBD2 (5 bases each). This CDR3 comprises 19 residues. CDR1 is SGDLS, CDR2 YYNGEE, per germline. The ends were cut back, 0 bases at V and 3 bases at J, with 23 bases in the middle. The CDR3 is CASSVGPPGTVSNTDTQYF. The DNA for the CDR3 is TGTGCCAGCAGCGTAGGCCCCCCAGGGACCGTCAGCAATACAGATACGCAGTATTTT.

The chain uses TRBV7-2 and TRBJ2-1, with TRBD2 identical over 8 bases. This CDR3 spans 17 amino acids. After removal of 6 bases from V and 3 bases from J, the junction contained 13 bases not matched to a gene. CDR1 SGHTA and CDR2 FQGNSA come from the germline V gene. In DNA, the CDR3 is TGTGCCAGCAGGAATAGGGGGGCGGGAGGCAACTACAATGAGCAGTTCTTC. This sequence encodes CASRNRGAGGNYNEQFF.

The J gene is TRBJ2-7, the V gene TRBV6-5, with a weak D call TRBD1 (5 bases). CDR3 length equals 14 residues. Per germline, CDR1 MNHEY and CDR2 SVGAGI. V shed 0 bases and J shed 2 bases, with 8 bases lying between them. CDR3 in DNA: TGTGCCAGCAGTTACTCGTCCAGGGCCTACGAGCAGTACTTC. Encoded protein: CASSYSSRAYEQYF.

The rearrangement joins TRBV6-1 to TRBJ1-1; D remains ambiguous. Trimming stripped 8 bases from V and 3 bases from J, with 19 bases between. The CDR3 is made up of 15 amino acids. Looked up from germline, CDR1 is MNHNS and CDR2 is SASEGT. CDR3 region: CASQGKTSGDTEAFF. For the CDR3, the DNA is TGTGCCAGCCAAGGGAAGACGTCCGGGGACACTGAAGCTTTCTTT.

This clone has only a few counts. The V and J genes are TRBV6-1 and TRBJ2-7, with TRBD2 identical over 13 bases. Germline V gene data show CDR1 as MNHNS and CDR2 as SASEGT. J lost 4 bases, V lost 7 bases, and 7 bases had no gene match. The CDR3 is made up of 15 amino acids. CDR3 sequence: CASTELAGGPYEQYF. CDR3 bases: TGTGCCAGCACCGAACTAGCGGGAGGGCCATACGAGCAGTACTTC.

The chain is built from TRBV6-5 and TRBJ1-2; D gene uncertain. This CDR3 region has 14 residues. V was shortened by 2 bases and J by 8 bases, with 15 bases between the two germline ends. The germline V gene has CDR1 MNHEY and CDR2 SVGAGI. The CDR3 loop is CASSYRPGGQGYTF. CDR3 coding DNA: TGTGCCAGCAGTTACCGCCCGGGTGGGCAGGGCTACACCTTC.

The chain links TRBV27 to TRBJ2-1, with D perhaps TRBD1 or TRBD2 (5 bases each). The germline V gene has CDR1 MNHEY and CDR2 SMNVEV (reference sequence). Trimming pared 0 bases from V and 1 base from J, leaving 10 bases between. The CDR3 covers 16 residues. The CDR3 DNA reads as TGTGCCAGCAGTTTATCGATTGGGGGTTCCTACAATGAGCAGTTCTTC. It codes for CASSLSIGGSYNEQFF.

The genes are TRBV19 and TRBJ2-2; D is possibly TRBD2 (5 bases). Germline V gene data show CDR1 as LNHDA and CDR2 as SQIVND (reference sequence). V was cut by 6 bases and J by 0 bases, with 11 bases left in between. This CDR3 is 15 amino acids long. In DNA form, the CDR3 reads TGTGCCAGTAGCCCTCGGACTGCGAACACCGGGGAGCTGTTTTTT. This codes for CASSPRTANTGELFF.

The gene calls are TRBV4-1 and TRBJ1-2; D is unresolved. This CDR3 region has 16 residues. Germline V lookup: CDR1 MGHRA, CDR2 YSYEKL. The V and J ends lost 0 bases and 8 bases respectively, with 19 bases between them. The CDR3 region is CASSQEGQANYMGYTF. In nucleotides, the CDR3 is TGCGCCAGCAGCCAAGAAGGGCAGGCGAACTATATGGGCTACACCTTC.

The chain links TRBV7-2 to TRBJ2-3; TRBD2 matches 9 bases. CDR3 size: 15 residues. J was trimmed by 2 bases and V by 4 bases; bases with no gene match: 4. Germline-derived CDR1 and CDR2 are SGHTA and FQGNSA. CDR3 DNA sequence: TGTGCCAGCAGCTCGGGCGGGAGGGACACAGATACGCAGTATTTT. Translating it yields CASSSGGRDTDTQYF.

The V and J genes are TRBV6-1 and TRBJ1-4, with a tentative D call TRBD1 (5 bases). The CDR3 spans 14 residues. The V and J ends lost 8 bases and 0 bases respectively, with 10 bases between them. Looked up from germline, CDR1 is MNHNS and CDR2 is SASEGT. This CDR3 reads CASGRQTTNEKLFF. The DNA for the CDR3 is TGTGCCAGCGGCAGACAGACAACTAATGAAAAACTGTTTTTT.

V is TRBV27 and J is TRBJ2-7; the match to TRBD2 covers 10 bases. Germline loops: CDR1 MNHEY, CDR2 SMNVEV (reference sequence). The CDR3 has 17 amino acids. The J segment lost 0 bases and the V segment lost 0 bases, leaving 5 bases of the junction unmatched. CDR3 sequence reads: CASSLSRTSGYSYEQYF. The CDR3 DNA reads as TGTGCCAGCAGTTTATCGAGGACTAGCGGATACTCCTACGAGCAGTACTTC.

CDR3 DNA sequence: TGTGCCAGCAGCTCGCCAGGGACGGATTTCACTGAGCAGTTCTTC. Amino acid sequence: CASSSPGTDFTEQFF. The rearrangement links TRBV7-2 to TRBJ2-1; D may match TRBD1 or TRBD2 (5 bases each). The length of the CDR3 is 15 residues. V lost 4 bases and J 9 bases, leaving 19 bases between the germline ends. CDR1 and CDR2 (germline): SGHTA, FQGNSA.

The chain is built from TRBV4-1 and TRBJ2-7, with D maybe TRBD2 (7 bases). V shed 0 bases and J shed 2 bases, with 14 bases lying between them. Germline V lookup: CDR1 MGHRA, CDR2 YSYEKL. There are 16 residues in the CDR3. As DNA, the CDR3 is TGCGCCAGCAGCCAAGATGGGCGGGGGCAACCCTACGAGCAGTACTTC. Its translation: CASSQDGRGQPYEQYF.

V is TRBV7-6 and J is TRBJ2-1, with 9 bases matching TRBD1. The CDR3 spans 15 residues. Per the germline V gene, CDR1 is SGHVS and CDR2 is FNYEAQ. The V and J ends lost 4 bases and 4 bases, in that order; junction bases with no gene match: 5. The chain's CDR3 is CASSSGQGKYNEQFF. The CDR3 DNA reads TGTGCCAGCAGCTCCGGACAGGGGAAATACAATGAGCAGTTCTTC.

The chain joins TRBV14 to TRBJ2-7; D might be TRBD2 (5 bases). CDR3 length equals 15 residues. The V end lost 1 base, the J end lost 0 bases, and 10 bases lay between the germline ends. Germline CDR1 and CDR2: SGHDN and FVKESK. CDR3 DNA: TGTGCCAGCAGCCAAGGGTTTGGGAGCTCCTACGAGCAGTACTTC. This codes for CASSQGFGSSYEQYF.

The chain carries TRBV19 and TRBJ1-1; D remains ambiguous. Germline CDR1 reads LNHDA; CDR2 reads SQIVND (reference sequence). The CDR3 totals 13 residues. Trimming took 5 bases from V and 2 from J, leaving 9 bases between them. CDR3 sequence reads: CASSDKGNTEAFF. The CDR3 DNA reads TGTGCCAGTAGTGATAAGGGTAACACTGAAGCTTTCTTT.

Turning to this clone: Mismatch with germline at one junction end may stem from a read error. This chain joins TRBV7-7 and TRBJ2-5; the D gene is possibly TRBD1 (5 bases). The CDR3 runs 17 residues. The germline V gene encodes CDR1 SSHAT and CDR2 FNYEAQ (reference sequence). The CDR3 sequence: CASSDPLAGHYQETQYF. CDR3 in DNA: TGTGCTAGCAGCGACCCACTGGCCGGACACTATCAAGAGACCCAGTACTTC.

In this sample, this clone turned up once. The CDR3 loop is CASSFGSGNADTQYF. In DNA, the CDR3 is TGTGCCAGCAGCTTCGGTAGCGGGAATGCAGATACGCAGTATTTT. The J gene is TRBJ2-3, the V gene TRBV7-9; 8 positions agree with TRBD2. This CDR3 is built from 15 residues. After removal of 3 bases from V and 4 bases from J, the junction contained 6 bases not matched to a gene. The germline gives CDR1 SEHNR, CDR2 FQNEAQ (reference sequence).

The chain combines TRBV6-5 with TRBJ1-3; D gene unclear. V was trimmed by 0 bases and J by 5 bases, leaving 11 bases between them. Looked up from germline, CDR1 is MNHEY and CDR2 is SVGAGI. This CDR3 comprises 15 residues. The DNA for the CDR3 is TGTGCCAGCAGTTACTCGACGGGAAGTAGAAACACCATATATTTT. This encodes CASSYSTGSRNTIYF.